The source of this T cell receptor (beta chain) is a study of graft-versus-host responses after intestinal transplantation. Study overall: Those transplanted obtained multivisceral, liver-intestinal, or isolated intestinal grafts. All of the recipients had induction that used anti-thymocyte globulin, then tacrolimus and steroids for 2 to 3 years. Overall study findings and caveats: Clonal ratios of graft-versus-host to host-versus-graft in allografts were high for patients exhibiting graft-donor T cell macrochimerism. Levels of circulating GvH clones at their peak were associated with early post-transplant HvG declines.

As regards this clone: Its antigen remains unknown.

The CDR3 has 13 residues. CDR1 is SGHTA and CDR2 is FQGTGA in the germline V gene. V lost 5 bases to trimming and J lost 7 bases, with 12 bases between them. Profiled with immunoSEQ multiplex PCR; TCRdb holds only in-frame clones, not every one. The sample gives 20,000 to 30,000 clones, roughly 82% of which show up once; 0.7% is in the top ten. This clonotype originated in a human donor who received an intestinal transplant. The source material was unstimulated CD4+ T cells sorted from spleen or lymph node cells, sampled before intestinal transplant. V usage is TRBV7-3 and J usage is TRBJ1-5, with a weak D call TRBD1 (6 bases). The CDR3 is CASSAGQGQPQHF. The CDR3 nucleotides are TGTGCCAGCAGCGCCGGTCAGGGGCAGCCCCAGCATTTT.